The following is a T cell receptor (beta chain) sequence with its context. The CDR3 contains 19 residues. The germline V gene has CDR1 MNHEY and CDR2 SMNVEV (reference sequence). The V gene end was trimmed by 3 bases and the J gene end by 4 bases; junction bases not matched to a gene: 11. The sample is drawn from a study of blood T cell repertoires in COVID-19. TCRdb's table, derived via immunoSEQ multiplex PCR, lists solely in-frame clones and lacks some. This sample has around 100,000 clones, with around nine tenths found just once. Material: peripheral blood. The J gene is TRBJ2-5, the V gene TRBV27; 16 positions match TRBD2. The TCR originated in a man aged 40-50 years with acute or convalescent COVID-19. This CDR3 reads CASSFLGTSGGARRETQYF. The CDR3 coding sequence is TGTGCCAGCAGTTTCCTAGGGACTAGCGGGGGGGCCAGGCGAGAGACCCAGTACTTC.